The 18 T cell receptor beta chains given below trace back to one sample, sequenced in a study of blood T cell repertoires in COVID-19. TCRdb's table, derived via immunoSEQ multiplex PCR, lists solely in-frame clones and lacks some. The sample has about 270,000 clones; 82% are singletons. The source material was peripheral blood. The receptors were sampled from a woman under 30 with acute or convalescent COVID-19.

In DNA form, the CDR3 reads TGTGCCAGCAGCTCAGGACTAGCGGGGCAAATCGAGCAGTACTTC. It specifies CASSSGLAGQIEQYF. The chain has TRBV7-9 and TRBJ2-7; 12 nucleotides match TRBD2. The CDR3 spans 15 residues. V trimming: 4 bases; J trimming: 6 bases; junction bases outside the gene matches: 7. The germline CDR1 and CDR2 sequences are SEHNR and FQNEAQ (reference sequence).

V gene TRBV19 combines with J gene TRBJ2-2; 9 bases are shared with TRBD1. V lost 5 bases and J lost 6; bases outside the gene matches: 7. The CDR3 sequence is 15 residues long. CDR1 LNHDA and CDR2 SQIVND come from the germline V gene (reference sequence). This CDR3 is CASSRTGAVAGELFF. The CDR3, as DNA: TGTGCCAGTAGTCGGACAGGGGCCGTCGCCGGGGAGCTGTTTTTT.

V usage is TRBV5-4 and J usage is TRBJ2-3; 8 nucleotides align to TRBD1. V lost 4 bases, J lost 1 base, and 5 bases stayed unmatched. The CDR3 is made up of 15 amino acids. From germline, CDR1 is SGHNT and CDR2 YYREEE (reference sequence). The chain's CDR3 is CASSTSDRGTDTQYF. Written as DNA, the CDR3 is TGTGCCAGCAGCACCTCGGACAGGGGCACAGATACGCAGTATTTT.

CDR3 amino acids: CASSSGQGTGNTIYF. The CDR3 nucleotides read TGTGCCAGCAGCTCCGGACAGGGTACAGGAAACACCATATATTTT. The J gene is TRBJ1-3, the V gene TRBV6-6; 8 bases match TRBD1. The CDR3 loop spans 15 amino acids. Germline lookup yields CDR1 MNHNY and CDR2 SVGAGI (reference sequence). The V gene end was trimmed by 6 bases and the J gene end by 4 bases; junction bases not matched to a gene: 8.

The J gene is TRBJ2-5, the V gene TRBV5-1, with D possibly being TRBD2 (6 bases). The CDR3 covers 14 residues. Germline-derived CDR1 and CDR2 are SGHRS and YFSETQ. Trimming took off 6 bases at V and 0 bases at J, with 12 bases between the two ends. The CDR3 sequence is CASKNLADQETQYF. CDR3 DNA: TGCGCCAGCAAAAACTTAGCGGACCAAGAGACCCAGTACTTC.

The rearrangement joins TRBV4-1 to TRBJ2-4; no firm D call. Germline-derived CDR1 and CDR2 are MGHRA and YSYEKL. The CDR3 extends over 13 amino acids. V was pared by 4 bases and J by 6 bases, with 10 bases between. The CDR3 is CASSLEETNIQYF. The DNA for the CDR3 is TGCGCCAGCAGCCTTGAGGAGACAAACATTCAGTACTTC.

This chain uses TRBV10-2 with TRBJ1-5; TRBD1 aligns across 8 bases. Germline trimming cut 6 bases from V and 2 bases from J; bases unmatched to any gene: 0. The CDR3 consists of 13 residues. Germline values: CDR1 WSHSY, CDR2 SAAADI. CDR3 DNA sequence: TGCGCCAGCAGGGGACAGGGCAATCAGCCCCAGCATTTT. As protein: CASRGQGNQPQHF.

The genes are TRBV5-1 and TRBJ2-3, with 9 bases that match TRBD1. Looked up from germline, CDR1 is SGHRS and CDR2 is YFSETQ. The CDR3 runs to 14 residues. The V and J ends lost 6 bases and 6 bases, in that order; junction bases with no gene match: 8. CDR3 sequence reads: CASNSQGARDTQYF. The CDR3 DNA reads as TGCGCCAGCAACTCACAGGGGGCGCGGGATACGCAGTATTTT. The full variable domain, completed using reference TRBV5-1 and TRBJ2-3, is KAGVTQTPRYLIKTRGQQVTLSCSPISGHRSVSWYQQTPGQGLQFLFEYFSETQRNKGNFPGRFSGRQFSNSRSEMNVSTLELGDSALYLCASNSQGARDTQYFGPGTRLTVL.

The V call is TRBV4-3, the J call TRBJ2-7; 8 bases line up with TRBD1. CDR1 and CDR2 (germline): LGHNA, YSLEER. The CDR3 runs to 19 residues. The V segment lost 0 bases and the J segment 4 bases; nucleotides outside the gene matches: 17. DNA of the CDR3: TGCGCCAGCAGCCAAGAACCAGTCGGCAGGGGGCGCGAAGGGTACGAGCAGTACTTC. Residues: CASSQEPVGRGREGYEQYF.

This chain uses TRBV19 with TRBJ1-1; D is perhaps TRBD1 (5 bases). There are 18 residues in the CDR3. The germline CDR1 and CDR2 sequences are LNHDA and SQIVND (reference sequence). V was pared by 0 bases and J by 0 bases, with 17 bases between. CDR3 loop: CASSIDHGRVTMNTEAFF. Here the CDR3 DNA reads TGTGCCAGTAGTATAGATCATGGCAGGGTCACGATGAACACTGAAGCTTTCTTT.

V usage is TRBV14 and J usage is TRBJ2-5; 8 nucleotides match TRBD2. The ends lost 0 bases at V and 2 bases at J; junction bases unmatched: 8. Germline CDR1 reads SGHDN; CDR2 reads FVKESK. The CDR3 loop spans 17 amino acids. The CDR3 protein is CASSQEAGLAAQETQYF. CDR3 nucleotide sequence: TGTGCCAGCAGCCAAGAGGCCGGACTAGCCGCACAAGAGACCCAGTACTTC. The variable domain in full, with the rest retrieved from reference TRBV14 and TRBJ2-5, is EAGVTQFPSHSVIEKGQTVTLRCDPISGHDNLYWYRRVMGKEIKFLLHFVKESKQDESGMPNNRFLAERTGGTYSTLKVQPAELEDSGVYFCASSQEAGLAAQETQYFGPGTRLLVL.

In DNA form, the CDR3 reads TGCGCCAGCAGCCCGAAGAGCGAGGTGGCAGATACGCAGTATTTT. Protein sequence: CASSPKSEVADTQYF. The gene calls are TRBV5-1 and TRBJ2-3; D remains ambiguous. The CDR3 runs 15 residues. CDR1 is SGHRS, CDR2 YFSETQ, per germline. V lost 4 bases and J lost 4, with 16 bases in between.

The chain employs TRBV2 and TRBJ1-1; TRBD1 agrees at 9 bases. Germline V gives CDR1 SNHLY, CDR2 FYNNEI. J gave up 5 bases and V 7 bases, and 8 bases lay outside the gene matches. This CDR3 region has 14 residues. The CDR3 bases are TGTGCCAGCATCGGGGGACAGGGTTGGACTGAAGCTTTCTTT. Protein sequence: CASIGGQGWTEAFF.

The chain employs TRBV6-5 and TRBJ2-7, with 9 bases matching TRBD1. CDR1 and CDR2 (germline): MNHEY, SVGAGI. J lost 7 bases, V lost 4 bases, and 8 bases had no gene match. The CDR3 is 14 amino acids. This CDR3 reads CASSWGTGRDEQYF. The DNA for the CDR3 is TGTGCCAGCAGTTGGGGGACAGGGAGAGATGAGCAGTACTTC.

The count of this clone is one. The V gene is TRBV6-4, the J gene TRBJ2-7, with 7 bases fitting TRBD1. With V trimmed by 4 bases and J by 4 bases, 4 bases remained unmatched. Germline CDR1 and CDR2: MRHNA and SNTAGT. The CDR3 is 13 amino acids. The CDR3 loop reads CASSAQQGYEQYF. The CDR3 nucleotides are TGTGCCAGCAGTGCTCAACAGGGGTACGAGCAGTACTTC.

The chain links TRBV30 to TRBJ1-2; D ambiguous. V gave up 0 bases and J gave up 1 base, with 18 bases separating them. This CDR3 spans 17 amino acids. Looked up from germline, CDR1 is GTSNPN and CDR2 is SVGIG (reference sequence). The CDR3 spells CAWSVLPPPTYNYGYTF. The CDR3 region has the DNA TGTGCCTGGAGTGTACTCCCCCCTCCGACATATAACTATGGCTACACCTTC.

The chain combines TRBV5-6 with TRBJ2-7; TRBD1 matches 8 bases. The CDR3 consists of 16 residues. The junction had 10 bases not matched to a gene; V was cut back by 4 bases and J by 1 base. Germline CDR1 reads SGHDT; CDR2 reads YYEEEE. The CDR3 is CASSKTGVLASYEQYF. The CDR3 region has the DNA TGTGCCAGCAGCAAGACAGGGGTTCTAGCTTCCTACGAGCAGTACTTC.

This clone was observed a handful of times. The rearrangement uses TRBV30 and TRBJ1-3; a weak D match, TRBD1 (6 bases). Trimming removed 5 bases at V and 0 bases at J, with 14 bases between. Germline V lookup: CDR1 GTSNPN, CDR2 SVGIG (reference sequence). The CDR3 has 15 residues. CDR3 DNA: TGTGCCTGGGGGCCCAGGGGCGGCTCTGGAAACACCATATATTTT. It yields the protein CAWGPRGGSGNTIYF.